This T cell receptor (beta chain) was recorded in a study of technical replicates of blood from a handful of donors. The CDR3 extends over 14 amino acids. The germline V gene encodes CDR1 SQVTM and CDR2 ANQGSEA. Data came from immunoSEQ multiplex PCR; TCRdb stores just in-frame clones and leaves some out. The sample shows just over 95,000 clones, roughly 95% of them seen only once. The chain links TRBV29-1 to TRBJ2-1, with 16 bases that match TRBD2. This TCR was recovered from a human donor in good health. The sample was T cells isolated from PBMCs. The CDR3 region has the DNA TGCGGAATTCTGGGACTAGCGGGAGGGGATGAGCAGTTCTTC. The encoded protein is CGILGLAGGDEQFF.